This is a list of T cell receptor beta chains from one sample in a study of PD-L1 blockade in urothelial cancer. The repertoire was sequenced with immunoSEQ multiplex PCR; TCRdb's copy has only in-frame clones and lacks some. Of more than 75,000 clones in the sample, 85% to 95% were seen once. Sequenced here: PBMCs, sampled around atezolizumab (anti-PD-L1) treatment. The origin of the receptors is a man aged 55 to 70 with urothelial cancer. The CDR3 runs from the conserved cysteine through the conserved F or W. D genes are given only for firm matches. The size of a clone is reported for some rows only, either as once, few or many, or as a class for expanded clones.

cdr3_length: 15; clone_size: NA; j_call: TRBJ2-7; d_call: TRBD1; v_call: TRBV5-1; cdr3_aa: CASSLVPGTAAEQYF; cdr3_nt: TGCGCCAGCAGCTTGGTTCCCGGGACAGCCGCCGAGCAGTACTTC
cdr3_length: 16; clone_size: NA; j_call: TRBJ1-5; d_call: NA; v_call: TRBV6-5; cdr3_aa: CASSSTWTVPNQPQHF; cdr3_nt: TGTGCCAGCAGTTCCACCTGGACAGTACCAAATCAGCCCCAGCATTTT
cdr3_length: 14; clone_size: NA; j_call: TRBJ2-5; d_call: TRBD2; v_call: TRBV6-5; cdr3_aa: CASGRTSGRKTQYF; cdr3_nt: TGTGCCAGCGGAAGGACTAGCGGGAGGAAGACCCAGTACTTC
cdr3_length: 14; clone_size: NA; j_call: TRBJ2-7; d_call: NA; v_call: TRBV5-1; cdr3_aa: CASSAATLFYEQYF; cdr3_nt: TGCGCCAGCAGCGCCGCGACTTTGTTCTACGAGCAGTACTTC
cdr3_length: 15; clone_size: NA; j_call: TRBJ1-4; d_call: NA; v_call: TRBV6-5; cdr3_aa: CASSYSQGPNEKLFF; cdr3_nt: TGTGCCAGCAGTTACTCGCAGGGTCCTAATGAAAAACTGTTTTTT
cdr3_length: 16; clone_size: NA; j_call: TRBJ1-5; d_call: TRBD1; v_call: TRBV7-8; cdr3_aa: CASSLGDRGRNQPQHF; cdr3_nt: TGTGCCAGCAGCTTAGGGGACAGGGGGCGAAATCAGCCCCAGCATTTT
cdr3_length: 15; clone_size: once; j_call: TRBJ2-2; d_call: TRBD1; v_call: TRBV28; cdr3_aa: CASSLSGGEAGELFF; cdr3_nt: TGTGCCAGCAGTTTATCAGGGGGCGAAGCCGGGGAGCTGTTTTTT
cdr3_length: 16; clone_size: NA; j_call: TRBJ2-1; d_call: TRBD2; v_call: TRBV5-1; cdr3_aa: CASSLGGGSSYNEQFF; cdr3_nt: TGCGCCAGCAGCTTGGGCGGGGGGAGCTCCTACAATGAGCAGTTCTTC
cdr3_length: 15; clone_size: NA; j_call: TRBJ2-1; d_call: NA; v_call: TRBV5-1; cdr3_aa: CASSLERSSYNEQFF; cdr3_nt: TGCGCCAGCAGCTTGGAACGGAGCTCCTACAATGAGCAGTTCTTC
cdr3_length: 17; clone_size: NA; j_call: TRBJ1-2; d_call: NA; v_call: TRBV19; cdr3_aa: CASSSGTPYSTNYGYTF; cdr3_nt: TGTGCCAGTAGCTCCGGGACACCGTACTCAACTAACTATGGCTACACCTTC
cdr3_length: 14; clone_size: NA; j_call: TRBJ2-4; d_call: TRBD1; v_call: TRBV30; cdr3_aa: CAWSVKGGANIQYF; cdr3_nt: TGTGCCTGGAGTGTAAAAGGGGGCGCGAACATTCAGTACTTC
cdr3_length: 14; clone_size: NA; j_call: TRBJ1-1; d_call: NA; v_call: TRBV5-1; cdr3_aa: CASSPTAGNTEAFF; cdr3_nt: TGCGCCAGCAGCCCCACTGCAGGGAACACTGAAGCTTTCTTT
cdr3_length: 14; clone_size: NA; j_call: TRBJ1-5; d_call: TRBD1; v_call: TRBV5-4; cdr3_aa: CASSPGQGAGPQHF; cdr3_nt: TGTGCCAGCAGCCCCGGACAGGGGGCTGGGCCCCAGCATTTT
cdr3_length: 17; clone_size: once; j_call: TRBJ2-3; d_call: TRBD2; v_call: TRBV5-1; cdr3_aa: CASSQGTSGGVSDTQYF; cdr3_nt: TGCGCCAGCAGCCAAGGGACTAGCGGGGGGGTTTCAGATACGCAGTATTTT
cdr3_length: 15; clone_size: NA; j_call: TRBJ2-7; d_call: NA; v_call: TRBV5-6; cdr3_aa: CASSLREGPSYEQYF; cdr3_nt: TGTGCCAGCAGCTTGAGAGAGGGTCCCTCCTACGAGCAGTACTTC
cdr3_length: 14; clone_size: NA; j_call: TRBJ1-1; d_call: NA; v_call: TRBV11-2; cdr3_aa: CASSLGSTGTEAFF; cdr3_nt: TGTGCCAGCAGCTTAGGGTCGACAGGAACTGAAGCTTTCTTT
cdr3_length: 14; clone_size: NA; j_call: TRBJ2-5; d_call: NA; v_call: TRBV5-1; cdr3_aa: CASSLVRGQETQYF; cdr3_nt: TGCGCCAGCAGCTTGGTTAGGGGTCAAGAGACCCAGTACTTC
cdr3_length: 14; clone_size: NA; j_call: TRBJ1-5; d_call: NA; v_call: TRBV6-5; cdr3_aa: CASSLDSYNQPQHF; cdr3_nt: TGTGCCAGCAGCCTTGACAGCTACAATCAGCCCCAGCATTTT
cdr3_length: 12; clone_size: NA; j_call: TRBJ2-7; d_call: TRBD1; v_call: TRBV9; cdr3_aa: CASSRQGYEQYF; cdr3_nt: TGTGCCAGCAGCAGACAGGGTTACGAGCAGTACTTC
cdr3_length: 13; clone_size: NA; j_call: TRBJ1-2; d_call: TRBD1; v_call: TRBV5-1; cdr3_aa: CASSLGQGDGYTF; cdr3_nt: TGCGCCAGCAGCTTGGGACAGGGGGACGGCTACACCTTC
cdr3_length: 15; clone_size: few; j_call: TRBJ1-1; d_call: TRBD1; v_call: TRBV4-2; cdr3_aa: CASSQFTGTATEAFF; cdr3_nt: TGTGCCAGCAGCCAATTTACCGGGACAGCAACCGAAGCTTTCTTT
cdr3_length: 19; clone_size: NA; j_call: TRBJ1-1; d_call: NA; v_call: TRBV7-9; cdr3_aa: CASSLKGVGYDSMNTEAFF; cdr3_nt: TGTGCCAGCAGCTTAAAGGGGGTGGGGTACGATTCCATGAACACTGAAGCTTTCTTT
cdr3_length: 14; clone_size: NA; j_call: TRBJ2-7; d_call: TRBD1; v_call: TRBV11-2; cdr3_aa: CASSLVRGNVEQYF; cdr3_nt: TGTGCCAGCAGCTTAGTCAGGGGGAATGTCGAGCAGTACTTC
cdr3_length: 15; clone_size: NA; j_call: TRBJ1-4; d_call: NA; v_call: TRBV4-2; cdr3_aa: CASSQIEAANEKLFF; cdr3_nt: TGTGCCAGCAGCCAGATAGAGGCCGCTAATGAAAAACTGTTTTTT
cdr3_length: 15; clone_size: NA; j_call: TRBJ1-4; d_call: TRBD1; v_call: TRBV6-5; cdr3_aa: CASSKDRAGNEKLFF; cdr3_nt: TGTGCCAGCAGTAAGGACAGGGCTGGCAATGAAAAACTGTTTTTT
cdr3_length: 14; clone_size: NA; j_call: TRBJ2-7; d_call: NA; v_call: TRBV7-2; cdr3_aa: CASSLVAHSNEQYF; cdr3_nt: TGTGCCAGCAGCTTAGTGGCTCACAGCAACGAGCAGTACTTC
cdr3_length: 15; clone_size: NA; j_call: TRBJ2-7; d_call: TRBD2; v_call: TRBV5-1; cdr3_aa: CASSLEAAGIYEQYF; cdr3_nt: TGCGCCAGCAGCTTGGAAGCAGCGGGAATCTACGAGCAGTACTTC
cdr3_length: 13; clone_size: NA; j_call: TRBJ2-7; d_call: TRBD1; v_call: TRBV2; cdr3_aa: CASSPDLDRGQYF; cdr3_nt: TGTGCCAGCAGCCCTGACCTGGACAGGGGGCAGTACTTC
cdr3_length: 17; clone_size: NA; j_call: TRBJ2-1; d_call: TRBD2; v_call: TRBV28; cdr3_aa: CASSFAVRTSSYNEQFF; cdr3_nt: TGTGCCAGCAGTTTTGCCGTCAGGACTAGCAGTTACAATGAGCAGTTCTTC